This TCR beta chain was recorded in a study of cytomegalovirus exposure and HLA in healthy donors. Primers: 60 Vbeta forward and 13 Jbeta reverse. Original analysis: Roughly 11 million of the roughly 80 million unique TCR beta chains counted in a later analysis were shared. Repertoires were generated with immunoSEQ multiplex PCR, while TCRdb's copy carries only in-frame clones and drops some. From that table come the V and J calls and clone size; the DNA was used to work out D and trimming. The sample consists of some 200,000 clones, approximately 78% of them appearing once. This TCR came from a woman between 45 and 65 years old in good health and CMV-seropositive. Sequenced: PBMCs.

Written as DNA, the CDR3 is TGTGCTAGTGCCGGGACAGGGATGACTGAAGCTTTCTTT. It codes for CASAGTGMTEAFF. The V gene is TRBV12-5, the J gene TRBJ1-1, with 9 nucleotides matching TRBD1. The CDR3 sequence is 13 residues long. Looked up from germline, CDR1 is LGHNT and CDR2 is FRNRAP. V shed 7 bases, J shed 5 bases, and the junction held 5 bases outside the gene matches.